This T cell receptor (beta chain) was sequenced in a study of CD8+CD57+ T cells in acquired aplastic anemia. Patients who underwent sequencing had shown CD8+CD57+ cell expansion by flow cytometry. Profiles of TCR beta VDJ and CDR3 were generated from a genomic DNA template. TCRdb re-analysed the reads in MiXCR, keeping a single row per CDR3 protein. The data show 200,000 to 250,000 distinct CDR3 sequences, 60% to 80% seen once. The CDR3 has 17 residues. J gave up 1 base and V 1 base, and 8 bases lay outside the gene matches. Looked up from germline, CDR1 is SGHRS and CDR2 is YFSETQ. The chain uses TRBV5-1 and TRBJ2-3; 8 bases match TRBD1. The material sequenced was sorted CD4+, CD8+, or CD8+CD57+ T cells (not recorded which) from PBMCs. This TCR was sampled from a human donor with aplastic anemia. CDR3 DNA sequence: TGCGCCAGCAGCTTGTCGACAGGGGTTTTTGGCACAGATACGCAGTATTTT. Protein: CASSLSTGVFGTDTQYF.